There are a few counts of the clone carrying this T cell receptor beta chain. Its specificity is unknown. The sample belongs to a study of CD8 T cells in ankylosing spondylitis. Study-level findings and limits: Certain motif variants had earlier appeared in reactive arthritis synovial fluid and blood. Under 10 highly homologous variants formed a TCR beta motif that appeared characteristic of ankylosing spondylitis blood. Matched ankylosing spondylitis synovial fluid reportedly showed significant enrichment of disease-linked clones.

V lost 2 bases, J lost 4 bases, and 10 bases stayed unmatched. This CDR3 has 15 residues. CDR1 is DFQATT, CDR2 SNEGSKA, per germline (reference sequence). MiXCR, applied by TCRdb to the 5' RACE reads, yields one record per CDR3 protein. The sample holds 750,000 to 850,000 distinct CDR3 sequences, 10% to 15% seen once. The source material was blood, either unsorted or a sorted T cell fraction (not recorded which). The chain uses TRBV20-1 and TRBJ2-7, with TRBD2 identical over 8 bases. This TCR was recovered from a male donor with ankylosing spondylitis. In DNA, the CDR3 is TGCAGTGCTAGACGGGCGGGAGGCAGCTTTTACGAGCAGTACTTC. Protein product: CSARRAGGSFYEQYF.